Following are 29 T cell receptor beta chains from one sample sequenced in a study of blood T cell repertoires in COVID-19. The data were produced by immunoSEQ multiplex PCR, yet TCRdb's version contains in-frame clones alone and is incomplete. Among around 220,000 clones listed, about 80% were seen once. Material: peripheral blood. These receptors were obtained from a woman of 80 years or more with COVID-19, enrolled during active disease.

This clone has a handful of counts. The V gene is TRBV5-1, the J gene TRBJ2-2; a possible D gene is TRBD1 (6 bases). CDR3 size: 13 residues. The V and J ends lost 5 bases and 6 bases respectively, with 11 bases between them. Germline V gives CDR1 SGHRS, CDR2 YFSETQ. The CDR3 is CASSSQGSGELFF. DNA of the CDR3: TGCGCCAGCAGTTCCCAGGGGTCCGGGGAGCTGTTTTTT.

The chain joins TRBV19 to TRBJ1-5; no firm D call. CDR1 is LNHDA, CDR2 SQIVND, per germline (reference sequence). The CDR3 contains 13 residues. V lost 8 bases to trimming and J lost 2 bases, with 10 bases between them. The DNA for the CDR3 is TGTGCCAGTTTCTCAGGCGGCAATCAGCCCCAGCATTTT. Translated, it gives CASFSGGNQPQHF.

The chain uses TRBV5-5 and TRBJ1-3, with D possibly TRBD1 on 6 matching bases. V lost 4 bases, J lost 4 bases, and 15 bases lay in between. This CDR3 has 15 residues. Germline V CDR1 and CDR2: SGHKS, YYEKEE (reference sequence). The CDR3 spells CASSLLAGAGNTIYF. Written as DNA, the CDR3 is TGTGCCAGCAGCCTCCTCGCGGGGGCGGGAAACACCATATATTTT.

The V gene is TRBV2, the J gene TRBJ2-3; 7 nucleotides agree with TRBD1. Trimming cost V 5 bases and J 2 bases; bases outside gene matches: 7. The CDR3 is 15 amino acids. Per the germline V gene, CDR1 is SNHLY and CDR2 is FYNNEI. The CDR3 region is CASSSQGSSTDTQYF. CDR3 nucleotide sequence: TGTGCCAGCAGTTCACAGGGGTCTTCCACAGATACGCAGTATTTT.

This clone showed up just a few times. V usage is TRBV5-4 and J usage is TRBJ2-7, with 9 bases identical to TRBD1. This CDR3 contains 15 residues. CDR1 is SGHNT, CDR2 YYREEE, per germline (reference sequence). V shed 0 bases and J 7 bases; nucleotides not matched to a gene: 8. The CDR3 DNA follows: TGTGCCAGCAGCTTGGTGACAGGGGGGCTGGAGGAGCAGTACTTC. Its protein is CASSLVTGGLEEQYF.

This chain joins TRBV7-8 and TRBJ1-3; the D is unclear. Trimming cost V 3 bases and J 4 bases, with 13 bases left between them. Germline values: CDR1 SGHVS, CDR2 FQNEAQ. The CDR3 runs to 15 residues. CDR3 loop: CASSFQSSVGNTIYF. In nucleotides, the CDR3 is TGTGCCAGCAGCTTTCAGTCAAGCGTGGGAAACACCATATATTTT.

There are a few counts of this clone. CDR3 region: CASSQPYRRVNTGELFF. The CDR3, as DNA: TGCGCCAGCAGCCAACCCTATAGGAGGGTAAACACCGGGGAGCTGTTTTTT. The chain employs TRBV4-1 and TRBJ2-2; D might be TRBD2 (6 bases). Trimming took off 2 bases at V and 2 bases at J, with 15 bases between the two ends. CDR1 is MGHRA and CDR2 is YSYEKL in the germline V gene. CDR3 length: 17 amino acids.

This clone appeared a single time. The chain couples TRBV7-9 to TRBJ1-2, with D possibly matching TRBD1 (5 bases). The CDR3 consists of 13 residues. Trimming left V 4 bases short and J 6 bases short, with 12 bases between. The V gene's germline CDR1 is SEHNR and CDR2 FQNEAQ (reference sequence). CDR3 bases: TGTGCCAGCAGCTCCACAGGTCCCAATGGCTACACCTTC. Translation gives CASSSTGPNGYTF.

This rearrangement joins TRBV19 to TRBJ2-3, with 12 nucleotides matching TRBD2. Trimming removed 7 bases from V and 3 bases from J; junction bases left unmatched: 5. Germline V gene sequence: CDR1 LNHDA, CDR2 SQIVND (reference sequence). This CDR3 region has 15 residues. The CDR3 DNA follows: TGTGCCAGTAAGCCTAGCGGGAGGGGAACAGATACGCAGTATTTT. Translating gives CASKPSGRGTDTQYF.

The gene calls are TRBV9 and TRBJ1-2; perhaps TRBD1 as D (6 bases). CDR1 SGDLS and CDR2 YYNGEE come from the germline V gene. Trimming shortened V by 6 bases and J by 2 bases, and 14 bases separated the two germline ends. The CDR3 runs to 14 residues. CDR3 in DNA: TGTGCCAGCAACTATGGGGGGGGCAACTATGGCTACACCTTC. Residues: CASNYGGGNYGYTF.

The chain is built from TRBV27 and TRBJ1-4, with TRBD1 matching 9 bases. Per the germline V gene, CDR1 is MNHEY and CDR2 is SMNVEV (reference sequence). The CDR3 totals 13 residues. The V and J ends lost 8 bases and 7 bases, in that order; junction bases with no gene match: 5. DNA of the CDR3: TGTGCCAGCGGTCGACAGGGGGGTGAAAAACTGTTTTTT. This encodes CASGRQGGEKLFF.

V usage is TRBV6-5 and J usage is TRBJ1-6; TRBD1 matches 7 bases. CDR3 size: 16 residues. J gave up 3 bases and V 2 bases, and 4 bases lay outside the gene matches. Germline V gene sequence: CDR1 MNHEY, CDR2 SVGAGI. The CDR3 DNA is TGTGCCAGCAGTTACGGGGACAGTCGCTATAATTCACCCCTCCACTTT. Protein: CASSYGDSRYNSPLHF.

The rearrangement joins TRBV5-1 to TRBJ1-2, with D possibly matching TRBD1 (5 bases). The germline CDR1 and CDR2 sequences are SGHRS and YFSETQ. This CDR3 spans 15 amino acids. Trimming took 0 bases from V and 7 from J, leaving 16 bases between them. The CDR3 reads CASSLDVGGSGGYTF. The CDR3 DNA is TGCGCCAGCAGCTTGGATGTGGGGGGGAGCGGTGGCTACACCTTC.

The chain has TRBV2 and TRBJ1-6, with TRBD1 matching over 10 bases. This CDR3 spans 13 amino acids. Trimming removed 6 bases from V and 7 bases from J; junction bases left unmatched: 0. Germline assignment: CDR1 SNHLY and CDR2 FYNNEI. The CDR3 sequence is CASRGQGNSPLHF. CDR3 sequence (DNA): TGTGCCAGCAGGGGACAGGGGAATTCACCCCTCCACTTT. The entire variable domain, with the rest obtained from reference TRBV2 and TRBJ1-6, is as follows: EPEVTQTPSHQVTQMGQEVILRCVPISNHLYFYWYRQILGQKVEFLVSFYNNEISEKSEIFDDQFSVERPDGSNFTLKIRSTKLEDSAMYFCASRGQGNSPLHFGNGTRLTVT.

This sequence joins TRBV11-2 and TRBJ1-2; no firm D call. V dropped 2 bases and J dropped 4 bases, with 11 bases sitting between them. The CDR3 runs 14 residues. Germline values: CDR1 SGHAT, CDR2 FQNNGV. CDR3 bases: TGTGCCAGCAGCTTAATGGCGGAATCCTATGGCTACACCTTC. It yields the protein CASSLMAESYGYTF.

The rearrangement joins TRBV6-2 or TRBV6-3 to TRBJ2-5; weak D call: TRBD2 (6 bases). This CDR3 region has 16 residues. Germline CDR1 MNHEY, CDR2 SVGEGT. The V end lost 0 bases, the J end lost 1 base, and 12 bases lay between the germline ends. CDR3 in amino acids: CASSYSRGTAQETQYF. Written as DNA, the CDR3 is TGTGCCAGCAGTTACTCCCGCGGGACGGCCCAAGAGACCCAGTACTTC.

V gene TRBV5-1 combines with J gene TRBJ1-1; tentative D call: TRBD1 (6 bases). CDR3 length equals 14 residues. Trimming took off 2 bases at V and 7 bases at J, with 15 bases between the two ends. The germline V gene has CDR1 SGHRS and CDR2 YFSETQ. The CDR3 spells CASSLSSGVVEAFF. CDR3 bases: TGCGCCAGCAGCTTATCCTCAGGGGTTGTTGAAGCTTTCTTT.

This clone was seen once. V and J are TRBV5-6 and TRBJ2-7, with D possibly TRBD2 on 6 matching bases. This CDR3 has 15 amino acids. The V end was cut by 3 bases, the J end by 3 bases, with 16 bases between. Germline loops: CDR1 SGHDT, CDR2 YYEEEE. The DNA for the CDR3 is TGTGCCAGCAGCTCGGCTGGGAGGACCTACTACGAGCAGTACTTC. It translates to CASSSAGRTYYEQYF.

The chain is built from TRBV19 and TRBJ2-7; 7 positions agree with TRBD1. Germline V gene data show CDR1 as LNHDA and CDR2 as SQIVND (reference sequence). There are 15 residues in the CDR3. After removal of 6 bases from V and 2 bases from J, the junction contained 10 bases not matched to a gene. CDR3 amino acids: CASSRRRDRTYEQYF. The DNA of the CDR3 is TGTGCCAGTAGCCGCCGCCGGGACAGAACCTACGAGCAGTACTTC.

This clone was counted only a few times. The chain couples TRBV6-5 to TRBJ2-7; TRBD2 matches at 8 bases. From germline, CDR1 is MNHEY and CDR2 SVGAGI. Unmatched junction bases numbered 5, after V lost 5 bases and J lost 2 bases. This CDR3 has 14 residues. The CDR3: CASSPGGLTYEQYF. The CDR3 bases are TGTGCCAGCAGTCCGGGGGGGCTCACCTACGAGCAGTACTTC.

The table lists this clone with a count of one. V usage is TRBV9 and J usage is TRBJ2-7; 7 bases match TRBD2. Looked up from germline, CDR1 is SGDLS and CDR2 is YYNGEE. Trimming took 0 bases from V and 3 from J; bases not matched to a gene: 6. There are 15 residues in the CDR3. CDR3 DNA sequence: TGTGCCAGCAGCGTAGGAGGGACGGGGGGCTACGAGCAGTACTTC. It encodes CASSVGGTGGYEQYF.

The CDR3 loop reads CASSPQGGNTQYF. The CDR3, as DNA: TGTGCCAGCAGCCCGCAGGGGGGCAATACGCAGTATTTT. This chain uses TRBV7-2 with TRBJ2-3; TRBD1 is a possible D gene (7 bases). The V gene's germline CDR1 is SGHTA and CDR2 FQGNSA. The CDR3 is 13 amino acids. Trimming shortened V by 5 bases and J by 7 bases, and 13 bases separated the two germline ends. The whole variable domain, filled in from reference TRBV7-2 and TRBJ2-3, reads GAGVSQSPSNKVTEKGKDVELRCDPISGHTALYWYRQSLGQGLEFLIYFQGNSAPDKSGLPSDRFSAERTGGSVSTLTIQRTQQEDSAVYLCASSPQGGNTQYFGPGTRLTVL.

This clone was found a few times. This chain joins TRBV6-5 and TRBJ1-2; D uncertain. This CDR3 has 12 amino acids. V shed 4 bases and J shed 8 bases, with 11 bases lying between them. The V gene's germline CDR1 is MNHEY and CDR2 SVGAGI. CDR3 loop: CASSSHPRGYTF. DNA of the CDR3: TGTGCCAGCAGTTCCCACCCTCGGGGCTACACCTTC.

The chain carries TRBV27 and TRBJ1-1; 7 bases line up with TRBD1. This CDR3 is built from 17 residues. Trimming at V came to 6 bases and at J to 1 base, leaving 14 bases not matched to a gene. CDR1 is MNHEY and CDR2 is SMNVEV in the germline V gene (reference sequence). The CDR3 bases are TGTGCCAGCAGATTACGACAGGGCGGGCGATGGAACACTGAAGCTTTCTTT. As protein: CASRLRQGGRWNTEAFF.

The V call is TRBV5-4, the J call TRBJ2-5; D might be TRBD1 (5 bases). V was trimmed by 5 bases and J by 1 base, leaving 9 bases between them. The length of the CDR3 is 13 residues. Germline-derived CDR1 and CDR2 are SGHNT and YYREEE (reference sequence). The CDR3 spells CASSPDSQETQYF. In nucleotides, the CDR3 is TGTGCCAGCAGTCCAGACAGCCAAGAGACCCAGTACTTC.

Only one count was recorded for this clone. The chain employs TRBV28 and TRBJ1-1; D might be TRBD1 (5 bases). The germline CDR1 and CDR2 sequences are MDHEN and SYDVKM. CDR3 length: 16 amino acids. Trimming shortened V by 6 bases and J by 4 bases, and 21 bases separated the two germline ends. CDR3 residues: CASRAAGGARSTEAFF. CDR3 DNA sequence: TGTGCCAGCAGGGCCGCCGGCGGGGCGCGGAGCACTGAAGCTTTCTTT.

By share, this clone counts as medium-sized (0.01 to 0.1%). The rearrangement links TRBV3-1 (or the pseudogene TRBV3-2) to TRBJ2-2; TRBD1 matches 10 bases. Germline-derived CDR1 and CDR2 are LGHDT and YNNKEL (reference sequence). After removal of 4 bases from V and 5 bases from J, the junction contained 4 bases not matched to a gene. The CDR3 has 15 residues. For the CDR3, the DNA is TGTGCCAGCAGCCGGGGGACAGGGGAAACCGGGGAGCTGTTTTTT. Translating it yields CASSRGTGETGELFF.

The chain links TRBV2 to TRBJ1-1, with TRBD1 as a possible D gene (6 bases). The length of the CDR3 is 13 residues. Germline CDR1 reads SNHLY; CDR2 reads FYNNEI. Trimming removed 3 bases at V and 5 bases at J, with 10 bases between. CDR3 sequence (DNA): TGTGCCAGCAGTGAGGAGGGGGGGACTGAAGCTTTCTTT. This sequence encodes CASSEEGGTEAFF.

The CDR3 loop is CASSWRESDYEQYF. As DNA, the CDR3 is TGTGCCAGCAGTTGGAGGGAGAGTGACTACGAGCAGTACTTC. V is TRBV28 and J is TRBJ2-7, with D possibly TRBD2 on 6 matching bases. This CDR3 has 14 amino acids. V was trimmed by 4 bases and J by 3 bases, leaving 13 bases between them. Germline CDR1 reads MDHEN; CDR2 reads SYDVKM.